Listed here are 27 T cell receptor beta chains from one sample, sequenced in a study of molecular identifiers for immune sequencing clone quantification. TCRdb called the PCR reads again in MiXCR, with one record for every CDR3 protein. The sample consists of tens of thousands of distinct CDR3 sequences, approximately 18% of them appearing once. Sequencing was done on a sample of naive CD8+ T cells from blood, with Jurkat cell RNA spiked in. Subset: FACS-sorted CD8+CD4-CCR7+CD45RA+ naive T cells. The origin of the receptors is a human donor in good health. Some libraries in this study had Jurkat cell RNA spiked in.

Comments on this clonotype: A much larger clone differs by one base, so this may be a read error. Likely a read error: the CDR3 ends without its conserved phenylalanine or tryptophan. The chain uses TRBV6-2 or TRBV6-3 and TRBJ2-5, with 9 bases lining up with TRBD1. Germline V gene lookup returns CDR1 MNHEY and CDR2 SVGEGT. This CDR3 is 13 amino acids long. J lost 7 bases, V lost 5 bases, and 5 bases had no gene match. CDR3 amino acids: CASSQQGAGTQYL. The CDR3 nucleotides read TGTGCCAGCAGTCAACAGGGGGCTGGGACCCAGTACCTC.

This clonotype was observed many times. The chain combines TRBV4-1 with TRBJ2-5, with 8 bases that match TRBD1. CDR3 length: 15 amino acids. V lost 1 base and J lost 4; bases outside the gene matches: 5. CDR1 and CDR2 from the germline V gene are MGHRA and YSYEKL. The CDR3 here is CASSQGAGGVETQYF. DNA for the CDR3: TGCGCCAGCAGCCAAGGCGCAGGGGGCGTAGAGACCCAGTACTTC.

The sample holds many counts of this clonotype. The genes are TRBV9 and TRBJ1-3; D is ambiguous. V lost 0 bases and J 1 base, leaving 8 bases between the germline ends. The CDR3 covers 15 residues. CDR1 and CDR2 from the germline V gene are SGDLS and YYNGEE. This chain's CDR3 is CASSVGVSSGNTIYF. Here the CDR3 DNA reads TGTGCCAGCAGCGTAGGGGTCAGTTCTGGAAACACCATATATTTT. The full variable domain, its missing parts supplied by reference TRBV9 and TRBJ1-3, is DSGVTQTPKHLITATGQRVTLRCSPRSGDLSVYWYQQSLDQGLQFLIQYYNGEERAKGNILERFSAQQFPDLHSELNLSSLELGDSALYFCASSVGVSSGNTIYFGEGSWLTVV.

The CDR3 nucleotides read TGTGCCAGCAGCTGGGGCCACGAGCAGTACTTC. Translated: CASSWGHEQYF. The chain links TRBV11-2 to TRBJ2-7; perhaps TRBD1 as D (5 bases). The V end was cut by 4 bases, the J end by 5 bases, with 6 bases between. Per germline, CDR1 SGHAT and CDR2 FQNNGV. CDR3 size: 11 residues.

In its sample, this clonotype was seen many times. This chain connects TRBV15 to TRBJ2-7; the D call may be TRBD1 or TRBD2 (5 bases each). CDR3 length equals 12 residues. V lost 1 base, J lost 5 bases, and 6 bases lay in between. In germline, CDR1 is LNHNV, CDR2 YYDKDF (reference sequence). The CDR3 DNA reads TGTGCCACCAGCAGAGTGGGGGACGAGCAGTACTTC. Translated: CATSRVGDEQYF.

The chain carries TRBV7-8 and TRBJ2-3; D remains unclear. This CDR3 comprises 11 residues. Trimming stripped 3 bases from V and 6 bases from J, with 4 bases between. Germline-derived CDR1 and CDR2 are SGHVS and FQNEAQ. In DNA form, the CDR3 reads TGTGCCAGCAGCTTCAGCGATACGCAGTATTTT. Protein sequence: CASSFSDTQYF.

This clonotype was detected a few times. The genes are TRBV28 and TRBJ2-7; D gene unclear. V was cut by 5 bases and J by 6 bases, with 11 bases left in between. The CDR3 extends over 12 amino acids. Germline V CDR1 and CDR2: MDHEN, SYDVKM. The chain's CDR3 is CASSPRSFEQYF. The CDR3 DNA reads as TGTGCCAGCAGTCCTAGGTCGTTCGAGCAGTACTTC.

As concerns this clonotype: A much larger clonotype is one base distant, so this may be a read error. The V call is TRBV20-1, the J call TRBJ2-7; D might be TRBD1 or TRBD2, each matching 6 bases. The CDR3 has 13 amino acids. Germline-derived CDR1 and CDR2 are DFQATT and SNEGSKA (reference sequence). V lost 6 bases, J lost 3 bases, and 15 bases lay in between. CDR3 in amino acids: CSARGGPFYEQYF. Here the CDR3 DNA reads TGCAGTGCACGTGGGGGGCCTTTCTACGAGCAGTACTTC.

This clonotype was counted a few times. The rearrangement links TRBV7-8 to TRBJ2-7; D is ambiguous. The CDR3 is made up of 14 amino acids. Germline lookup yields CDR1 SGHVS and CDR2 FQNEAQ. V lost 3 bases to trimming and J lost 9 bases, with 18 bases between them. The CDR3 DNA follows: TGTGCCAGCAGCTTCTACCCCCAAGATTTACGGCAGTACTTC. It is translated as CASSFYPQDLRQYF. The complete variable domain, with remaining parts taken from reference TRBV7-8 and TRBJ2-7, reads GAGVSQSPRYKVAKRGQDVALRCDPISGHVSLFWYQQALGQGPEFLTYFQNEAQLDKSGLPSDRFFAERPEGSVSTLKIQRTQQEDSAVYLCASSFYPQDLRQYFGPGTRLTVT.

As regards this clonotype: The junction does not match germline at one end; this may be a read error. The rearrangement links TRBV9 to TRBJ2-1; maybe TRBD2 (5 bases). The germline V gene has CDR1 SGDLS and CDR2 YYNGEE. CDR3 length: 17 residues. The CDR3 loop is CANSLRTQESGYNEQFF. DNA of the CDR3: TGTGCCAACAGCCTCCGGACTCAGGAAAGTGGGTACAATGAGCAGTTCTTC.

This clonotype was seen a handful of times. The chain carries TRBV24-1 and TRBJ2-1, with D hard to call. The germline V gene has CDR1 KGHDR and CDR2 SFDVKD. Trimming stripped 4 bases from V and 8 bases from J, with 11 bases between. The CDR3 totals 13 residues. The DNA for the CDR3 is TGTGCCACCAGTGAGATAGGTAGATATGAGCAGTTCTTC. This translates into CATSEIGRYEQFF.

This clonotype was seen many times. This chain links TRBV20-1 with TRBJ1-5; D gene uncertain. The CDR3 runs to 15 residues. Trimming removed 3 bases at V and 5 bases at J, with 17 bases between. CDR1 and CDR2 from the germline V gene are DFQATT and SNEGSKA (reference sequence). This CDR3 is CSASIGFSVDQPQHF. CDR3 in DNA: TGCAGTGCTAGTATTGGTTTCTCAGTCGATCAGCCCCAGCATTTT.

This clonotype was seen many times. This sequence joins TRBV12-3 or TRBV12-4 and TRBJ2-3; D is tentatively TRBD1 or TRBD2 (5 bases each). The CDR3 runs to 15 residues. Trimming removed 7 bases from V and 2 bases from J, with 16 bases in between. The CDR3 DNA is TGTGCCAGCACCTCCCCGGGACGGAACACAGATACGCAGTATTTT. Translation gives CASTSPGRNTDTQYF.

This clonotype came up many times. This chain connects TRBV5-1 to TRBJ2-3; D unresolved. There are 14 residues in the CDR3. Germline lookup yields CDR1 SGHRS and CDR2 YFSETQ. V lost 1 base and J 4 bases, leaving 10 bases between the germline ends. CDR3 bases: TGCGCCAGCAGCTTGTCTCGGTCCCCAGATACGCAGTATTTT. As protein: CASSLSRSPDTQYF.

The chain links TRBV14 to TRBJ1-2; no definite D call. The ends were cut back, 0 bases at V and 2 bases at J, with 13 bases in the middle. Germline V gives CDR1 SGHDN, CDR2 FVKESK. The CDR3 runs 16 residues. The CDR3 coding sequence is TGTGCCAGCAGCCAAGATCTTCGCAGACACAACTATGGCTACACCTTC. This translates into CASSQDLRRHNYGYTF.

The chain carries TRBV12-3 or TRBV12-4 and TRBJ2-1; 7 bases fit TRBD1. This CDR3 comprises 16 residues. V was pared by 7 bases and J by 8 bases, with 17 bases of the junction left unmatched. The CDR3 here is CASTLRISSRGHEQFF. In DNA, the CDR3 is TGTGCCAGCACCCTTCGGATTAGCTCGAGGGGGCATGAGCAGTTCTTC.

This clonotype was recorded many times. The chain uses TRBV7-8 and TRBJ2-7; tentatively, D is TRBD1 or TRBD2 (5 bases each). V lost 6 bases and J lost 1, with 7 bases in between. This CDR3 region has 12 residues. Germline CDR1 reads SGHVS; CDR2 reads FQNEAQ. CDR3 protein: CASRGESYEQYF. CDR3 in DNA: TGTGCCAGCAGAGGGGAGTCCTACGAGCAGTACTTC.

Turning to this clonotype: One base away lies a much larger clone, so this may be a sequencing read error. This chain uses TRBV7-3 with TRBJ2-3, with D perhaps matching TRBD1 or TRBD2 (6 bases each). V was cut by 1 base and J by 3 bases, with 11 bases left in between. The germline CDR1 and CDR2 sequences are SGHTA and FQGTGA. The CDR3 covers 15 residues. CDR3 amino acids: CASSLIGGRTDTQYF. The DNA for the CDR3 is TGTGCCAGCAGCTTAATAGGGGGGCGGACAGATACGCAGTATTTT. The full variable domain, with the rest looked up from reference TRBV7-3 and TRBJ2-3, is GAGVSQTPSNKVTEKGKYVELRCDPISGHTALYWYRQSLGQGPEFLIYFQGTGAADDSGLPNDRFFAVRPEGSVSTLKIQRTERGDSAVYLCASSLIGGRTDTQYFGPGTRLTVL.

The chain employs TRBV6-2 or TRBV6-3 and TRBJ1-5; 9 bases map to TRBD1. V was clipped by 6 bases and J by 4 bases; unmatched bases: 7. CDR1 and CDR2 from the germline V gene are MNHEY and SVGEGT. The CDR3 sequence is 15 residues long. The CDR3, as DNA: TGTGCCAGCAGCCTCTTGGGACAGGGAAATCAGCCCCAGCATTTT. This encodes CASSLLGQGNQPQHF.

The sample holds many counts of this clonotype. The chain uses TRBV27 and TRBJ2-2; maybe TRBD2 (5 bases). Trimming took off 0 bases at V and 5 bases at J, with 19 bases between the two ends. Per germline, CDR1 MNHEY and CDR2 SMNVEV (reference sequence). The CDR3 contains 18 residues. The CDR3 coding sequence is TGTGCCAGCAGTTTATCAAGGCTCGGTAGCGCAGAGACCGGGGAGCTGTTTTTT. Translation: CASSLSRLGSAETGELFF.

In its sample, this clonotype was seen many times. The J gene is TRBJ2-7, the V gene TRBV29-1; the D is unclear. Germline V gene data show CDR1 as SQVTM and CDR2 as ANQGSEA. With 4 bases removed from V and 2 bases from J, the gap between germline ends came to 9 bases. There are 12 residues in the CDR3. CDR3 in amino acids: CSVVARPYEQYF. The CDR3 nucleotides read TGCAGCGTTGTGGCCCGCCCCTACGAGCAGTACTTC.

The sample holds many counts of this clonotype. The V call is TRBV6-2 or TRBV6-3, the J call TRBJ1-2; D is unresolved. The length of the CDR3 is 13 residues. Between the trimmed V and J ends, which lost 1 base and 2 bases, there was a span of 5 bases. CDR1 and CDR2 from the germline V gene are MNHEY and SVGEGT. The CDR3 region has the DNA TGTGCCAGCAGTTACTTCCAGAACTATGGCTACACCTTC. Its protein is CASSYFQNYGYTF.

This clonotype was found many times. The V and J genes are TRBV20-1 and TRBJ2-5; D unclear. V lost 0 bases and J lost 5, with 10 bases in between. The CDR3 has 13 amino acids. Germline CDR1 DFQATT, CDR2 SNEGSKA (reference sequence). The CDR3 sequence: CSARETLWETQYF. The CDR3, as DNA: TGCAGTGCTAGAGAGACCCTGTGGGAGACCCAGTACTTC.

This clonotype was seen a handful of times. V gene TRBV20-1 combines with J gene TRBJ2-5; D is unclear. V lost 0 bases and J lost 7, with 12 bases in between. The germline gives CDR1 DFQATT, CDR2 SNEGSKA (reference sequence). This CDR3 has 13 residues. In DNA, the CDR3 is TGCAGTGCTAGAGATCCTAGGGCTGGGACCCAGTACTTC. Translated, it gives CSARDPRAGTQYF.

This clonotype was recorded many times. DNA of the CDR3: TGCGCCAGCAGCCGCGAGCTAGCGGAGTACAATGAGCAGTTCTTC. Protein: CASSRELAEYNEQFF. The rearrangement links TRBV4-1 to TRBJ2-1, with 7 bases matching TRBD2. The V segment lost 4 bases and the J segment 4 bases; nucleotides outside the gene matches: 7. There are 15 residues in the CDR3. The V gene's germline CDR1 is MGHRA and CDR2 YSYEKL.

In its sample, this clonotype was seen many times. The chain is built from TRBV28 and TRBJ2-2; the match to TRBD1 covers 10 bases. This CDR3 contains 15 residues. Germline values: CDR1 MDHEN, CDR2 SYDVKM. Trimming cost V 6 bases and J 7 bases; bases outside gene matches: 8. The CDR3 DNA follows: TGTGCCAGCAGGATGACAGGGGGCAAAAGCGGGGAGCTGTTTTTT. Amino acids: CASRMTGGKSGELFF.

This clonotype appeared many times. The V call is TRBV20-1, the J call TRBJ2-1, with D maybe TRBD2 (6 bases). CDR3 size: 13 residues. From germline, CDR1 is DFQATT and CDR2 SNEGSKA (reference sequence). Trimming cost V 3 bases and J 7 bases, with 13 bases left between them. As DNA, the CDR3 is TGCAGTGCTAGGTCGGGGAGGTCGAATGAGCAGTTCTTC. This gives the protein CSARSGRSNEQFF.